Described below is a single T cell receptor beta chain sequence and its context. Its antigen remains unidentified. These data are taken from a study of graft-versus-host responses after intestinal transplantation. Study as a whole: Recipients underwent multivisceral, liver-intestinal, or isolated intestinal transplants.

The table came from immunoSEQ multiplex PCR; TCRdb's copy has only in-frame clones and leaves some out. Altogether tens of thousands of clones are present, 85% to 95% being singletons, with the ten largest covering roughly 2%. Study-wide results and limits: Within allografts, high graft-versus-host to host-versus-graft clonal ratios were seen among patients with graft-donor T cell macrochimerism. GvH clones were identified in recipient marrow, with some first appearing in ileum or blood. An association linked early post-transplant HvG declines with peak circulating GvH clone levels.

The CDR3 length is 16 residues. The germline V gene encodes CDR1 SGHRS and CDR2 YFSETQ. V was clipped by 4 bases and J by 1 base, with 17 bases between them. The TCR was taken from a human donor who received an intestinal transplant. The sample was unstimulated CD8+ T cells sorted from spleen or lymph node cells, taken before intestinal transplant. The chain employs TRBV5-1 and TRBJ1-2, with D perhaps matching TRBD1 (6 bases). The CDR3 is CASSAAGQGINYGYTF. The CDR3 nucleotides read TGCGCCAGCAGCGCGGCCGGTCAGGGGATTAACTATGGCTACACCTTC.